A selection of T cell receptor beta chains follows, all from one sample in a study of cytomegalovirus exposure and HLA in healthy donors. Assay used: immunoSEQ multiplex PCR; TCRdb lists only in-frame clones, some missing. The repertoire holds about 240,000 clones, with about 86% as singletons. The sequencing input was PBMCs. Receptor source: a woman in her twenties or thirties in good health and CMV-seropositive. Both conserved end residues are part of each CDR3. A D gene is named only where the DNA matches it firmly.

v_call d_call cdr3_aa
TRBV5-1 TRBD2 CASSFGAGYMLEETQYF
TRBV6-1 NA CASSETRVDTEAFF
TRBV9 NA CASSVVLAPYNEQFF
TRBV5-1 TRBD1 CASSLTGTGGSGELFF
TRBV11-2 NA CASSLRGLYTQYF
TRBV11-2 NA CASSLGVSYEQYF
TRBV29-1 NA CSVVWFLRQETQYF
TRBV10-2 NA CASSSSNYGYTF
TRBV6-6 NA CASSYSGPPGVDTQYF
TRBV5-6 NA CASSLALTSYEQYF
TRBV19 TRBD2 CASSPGLAGGYAYEQYF
TRBV7-9 NA CASSLSGLSSGNTIYF
TRBV7-3 NA CASSLSRGRRNEAFF
TRBV18 TRBD1 CASSPGQQQYF
TRBV27 NA CASSPLGGGIKTQYF
TRBV30 NA CAWTFKAEDQPQHF
TRBV21-1 NA CASSKTSGRMGTQYF
TRBV30 NA CAWSGITRSGILEKLFF
TRBV5-5 TRBD2 CASSPPPGLARAEETQYF
TRBV28 TRBD2 CASRQYPGGTYEQYF
TRBV5-1 TRBD1 CASSPGQGEETQYF
TRBV4-1 NA CASSQDNGQSDEQYF
TRBV5-1 TRBD2 CASGEPGLEADTQYF
TRBV6-6 TRBD2 CASSRLAGGQDTQYF
TRBV6-5 TRBD2 CASTRLAGGNNEQFF
TRBV6-6 NA CASSYSGELVTYEQYF
TRBV5-1 TRBD2 CASSSGPSGSSYEQYF
TRBV9 NA CASSVGITGQPQHF
TRBV7-9 NA CASSSQGRDNEQFF
TRBV27 TRBD1 CASSSKGQGYYEQYF
TRBV30 NA CAWLWGGYYGYTF
TRBV7-3 NA CASSLSDRRTEPGELFF
TRBV7-2 NA CASSLGGESYGYTF
TRBV6-1 NA CASSEPDTLYGYTF
TRBV19 TRBD1 CASSSTTGHSEKLFF
TRBV5-1 TRBD1 CASSFGTGLSYEQYF
TRBV7-7 TRBD2 CASGGLSTQETQYF
TRBV30 NA CAWRLLHGGPHTDTQYF
TRBV19 NA CASSIEEEPQHF
TRBV20-1 NA CSARQSHTQYF
TRBV7-6 NA CASSSPPTWLPSGNTIYF
TRBV7-9 TRBD2 CASSLPIGPGLVTYEQYF
TRBV29-1 NA CSVGHGRDTEAFF
TRBV27 TRBD1 CASRIQGAGTEAFF
TRBV29-1 TRBD1 CSVRGQGPDTQYF
TRBV5-6 TRBD1 CASSFRTGKNTGELFF